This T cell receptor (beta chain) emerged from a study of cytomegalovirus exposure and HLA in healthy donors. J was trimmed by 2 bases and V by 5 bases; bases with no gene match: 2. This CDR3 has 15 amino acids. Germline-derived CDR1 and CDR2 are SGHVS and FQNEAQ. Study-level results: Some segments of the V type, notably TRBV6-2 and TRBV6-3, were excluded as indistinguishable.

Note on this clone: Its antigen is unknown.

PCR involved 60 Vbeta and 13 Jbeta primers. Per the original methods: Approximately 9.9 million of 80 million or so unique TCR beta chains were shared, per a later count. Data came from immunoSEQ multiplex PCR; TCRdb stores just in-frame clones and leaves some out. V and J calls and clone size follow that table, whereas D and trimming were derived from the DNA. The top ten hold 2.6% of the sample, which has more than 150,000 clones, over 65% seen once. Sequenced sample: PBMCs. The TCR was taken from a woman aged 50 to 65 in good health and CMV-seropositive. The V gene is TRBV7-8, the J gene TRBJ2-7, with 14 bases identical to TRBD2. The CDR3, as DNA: TGTGCCAGCAGCGGGGGACTAGCGGGGGCCTACGAGCAGTACTTC. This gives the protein CASSGGLAGAYEQYF.